This T cell receptor beta chain is from a study of cytomegalovirus exposure and HLA in healthy donors. The CDR3 has 14 residues. The study, taken as a whole, reports: Rarity held for most TCR sequences, but there were some public TCRs that occurred in many donors. It was 150 to 200 TCR beta chains that were listed as cytomegalovirus-associated. The tendency of first-cohort TCR clusters to co-occur in the 110 or so validation repertoires emerged from a later analysis.

About this clone itself: Its specificity is unknown.

The data were produced by immunoSEQ multiplex PCR, yet TCRdb's version contains in-frame clones alone and is incomplete. In the table there are more than 60,000 clones, about 89% of which are singletons. The chain carries TRBV12-1 and TRBJ2-1; TRBD1 is the table's D call, not checked against the DNA. TRBV12-1 is labeled a pseudogene. Sample: PBMCs. The sequence was obtained from a woman between 18 and 30 years old in good health and CMV-seronegative. This chain's CDR3 is CASSSTGTKNEQFF. The CDR3 bases are TGTGCCAGCAGCTCGACAGGGACGAAAAATGAGCAGTTCTTC.